The 3 T cell receptor beta chains below were found in one sample sequenced in a study of blood T cells in healthy people across ages. With a J-beta primer mix and a sample-barcoded 5' primer, a second PCR ran roughly 6 to 12 cycles. From the 5' RACE reads, TCRdb called clonotypes with MiXCR, one entry per CDR3 protein. The top ten clones hold less than 0.85% of a sample with around 1,000,000 distinct CDR3 sequences, 20% to 25% of them seen once. These same data were also listed under a study on T cells of mothers and their children.

Source material: blood. All receptors derive from a girl aged 2 to 10 in good health.

As for this clonotype: A much larger clonotype is one base distant, so this may be a read error. The chain combines TRBV6-1 with TRBJ2-6, with D perhaps matching TRBD1 (6 bases). The CDR3 is 13 amino acids. From germline, CDR1 is MNHNS and CDR2 SASEGT. The CDR3 DNA sequence: TGTGCCGGCAGGGGCTCTGGGGCCAACGTCCTGACTTTC. Protein product: CAGRGSGANVLTF.

The sample holds a few counts of this clonotype. The chain joins TRBV29-1 to TRBJ2-3; D call uncertain. Per germline, CDR1 SQVTM and CDR2 ANQGSEA. The CDR3 is 10 residues long. Trimming pared 7 bases from V and 2 bases from J, leaving 4 bases between. The CDR3 spells CSADTDTQYF. The CDR3 nucleotides are TGCAGCGCCGACACAGATACGCAGTATTTT.

The chain uses TRBV10-3 and TRBJ2-1, with 10 bases that match TRBD2. The V gene's germline CDR1 is ENHRY and CDR2 SYGVKD. The CDR3 spans 18 residues. Trimming took 7 bases from V and 0 from J; bases not matched to a gene: 12. In nucleotides, the CDR3 is TGTGCCATCACCATTAGACTAGCGGGTCCAAGCTCCTACAATGAGCAGTTCTTC. It codes for CAITIRLAGPSSYNEQFF.